This is a list of T cell receptor beta chains from one sample in a study of shared clonotypes between healthy human individuals. Some clones are missing from TCRdb's copy, which holds only in-frame ones; the method was immunoSEQ multiplex PCR. Seen here are approximately 2.1 million clones, about 92% observed once, and the top ten hold approximately 0.4%. What was sequenced was naive CD4+ T cells from PBMCs. Receptors were obtained from a man aged 18 to 29 in good health. Some clones in this sample may be carry-over from other donors' samples. CDR3s include the opening cysteine and the closing phenylalanine or tryptophan. A D gene is named only where the DNA matches it firmly. Expanded clones are given a class, and other clones once, few, many or no size at all.

V gene,CDR3 length,clone size,J gene,D gene,CDR3 DNA,CDR3 protein
TRBV6-5,15,NA,TRBJ2-6,NA,TGTGCCAGCAGTTACTCGGGATGGGGGGCCAACGTCCTGACTTTC,CASSYSGWGANVLTF
TRBV7-2,15,once,TRBJ2-1,NA,TGTGCCAGCAGTCCCGTACGATCCTCCTACAATGAGCAGTTCTTC,CASSPVRSSYNEQFF
TRBV9,13,NA,TRBJ1-1,NA,TGTGCCAGCAGTGCAGGGCTGGACACTGAAGCTTTCTTT,CASSAGLDTEAFF
TRBV30,13,NA,TRBJ1-2,NA,TGTGCCTGGAGTGTAAGGGGGAGTTATGGCTACACCTTC,CAWSVRGSYGYTF
TRBV6-6,13,NA,TRBJ1-1,NA,TGTGCCAGCAGTTACTCGAACGGGGCTCTTGCTTTCTTT,CASSYSNGALAFF
TRBV9,16,NA,TRBJ1-4,NA,TGTGCCAGCAGCGTAGCTACAGGAACAGTTGGGGAAAAACTGTTTTTT,CASSVATGTVGEKLFF
TRBV30,17,NA,TRBJ2-7,NA,TGTGCCTGGAGGCTATCTGTAAGGCTCGGGGTCGTTCACGAGCAGTACTTC,CAWRLSVRLGVVHEQYF
TRBV9,17,NA,TRBJ2-3,NA,TGTGCCAGCAGCGTAACCACAGCCCTCTCTAGCACAGATACGCAGTATTTT,CASSVTTALSSTDTQYF
TRBV4-2,14,few,TRBJ1-1,NA,TGTGCCAGCAGCCAAGATACGGTATATACCGAAGCTTTCTTT,CASSQDTVYTEAFF
TRBV5-1,14,few,TRBJ2-3,NA,TGCGCCAGCAGCTTCTCGGACAGCACAGATACGCAGTATTTT,CASSFSDSTDTQYF
TRBV15,15,once,TRBJ1-2,NA,TGTGCCACCAGCAGATCGGGGCGGACGGTCTATGGCTACACCTTC,CATSRSGRTVYGYTF
TRBV10-3,14,NA,TRBJ1-1,TRBD1,TGTGCCATCAGTGAGGGGACAGATTTCACTGAAGCTTTCTTT,CAISEGTDFTEAFF
TRBV5-8,12,NA,TRBJ1-1,NA,TGTGCCAGCAGCCCGGACCGAAGTAAAGCTTTCTTT,CASSPDRSKAFF
TRBV21-1,16,NA,TRBJ2-4,NA,TGTGCCAGCAGCAAATCTAGCGGGAGAGCCAAAAACATTCAGTACTTC,CASSKSSGRAKNIQYF
TRBV7-2,17,NA,TRBJ1-2,NA,TGTGCCAGCAGCCCTTCTCGGACAACAATGGGGGCATATGGCTACACCTTC,CASSPSRTTMGAYGYTF
TRBV10-3,15,NA,TRBJ2-2,NA,TGTGCCATCAGTTCCCGAGGCGTTAACACCGGGGAGCTGTTTTTT,CAISSRGVNTGELFF
TRBV2,16,NA,TRBJ2-5,NA,TGTGCCAGCAGTCGAGGACAGCACCAAGTAGGGGAGACCCAGTACTTC,CASSRGQHQVGETQYF
TRBV7-9,15,NA,TRBJ2-1,TRBD2,TGTGCCAGCAGCCCCCACCGGGCTAGCGGGTACGAGCAGTTCTTC,CASSPHRASGYEQFF
TRBV7-9,14,NA,TRBJ2-7,NA,TGTGCCAGCAGCTTAGGCCCGCCACCCTACGAGCAGTACTTC,CASSLGPPPYEQYF
TRBV7-2,17,few,TRBJ2-2,NA,TGTGCCAGCACCAACTTAGTCCTGGGACTGAACACCGGGGAGCTGTTTTTT,CASTNLVLGLNTGELFF
TRBV7-8,15,NA,TRBJ1-2,TRBD1,TGTGCCAGCAGCTACCGGGACAGGGGGAACTATGGCTACACCTTC,CASSYRDRGNYGYTF
TRBV2,14,NA,TRBJ1-1,NA,TGTGCCAGCAGGGGGACGGGGGGGGAAACTGAAGCTTTCTTT,CASRGTGGETEAFF
TRBV5-1,17,NA,TRBJ2-3,NA,TGCGCCAGCAGCTTGGATCCCCTTCAACTTTCCACAGATACGCAGTATTTT,CASSLDPLQLSTDTQYF
TRBV2,14,once,TRBJ1-1,NA,TGTGCCAGCCGCCGGGACTCCGGGAACACTGAAGCTTTCTTT,CASRRDSGNTEAFF
TRBV15,12,NA,TRBJ1-3,NA,TGTGCCACCAGCAGTGGGGCGGACACCATATATTTT,CATSSGADTIYF